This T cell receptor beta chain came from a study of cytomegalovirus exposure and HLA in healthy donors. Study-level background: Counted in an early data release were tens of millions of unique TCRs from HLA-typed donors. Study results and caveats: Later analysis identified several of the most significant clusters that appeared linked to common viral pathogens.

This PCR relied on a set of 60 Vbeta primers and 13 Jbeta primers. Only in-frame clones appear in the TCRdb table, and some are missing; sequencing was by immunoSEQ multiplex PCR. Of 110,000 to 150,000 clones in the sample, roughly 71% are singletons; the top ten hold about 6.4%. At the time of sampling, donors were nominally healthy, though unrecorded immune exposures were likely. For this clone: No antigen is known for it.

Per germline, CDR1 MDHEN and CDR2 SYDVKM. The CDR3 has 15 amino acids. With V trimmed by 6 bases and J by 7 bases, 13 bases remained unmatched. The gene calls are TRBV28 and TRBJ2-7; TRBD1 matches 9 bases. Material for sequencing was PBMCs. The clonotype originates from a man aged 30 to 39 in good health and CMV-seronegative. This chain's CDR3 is CASSQRGTGLREQYF. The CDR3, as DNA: TGTGCCAGCAGCCAAAGGGGGACAGGGTTACGAGAGCAGTACTTC.